A selection of T cell receptor beta chains follows, all from one sample in a study of cytomegalovirus exposure and HLA in healthy donors. Libraries were prepared by immunoSEQ multiplex PCR; TCRdb keeps only in-frame clonotypes and omits some of them. The repertoire includes 150,000 to 200,000 clones, 75% of them detected once, and 7.7% sits in the top ten. The source material was PBMCs. The receptor source for this set is a woman aged 40 to 50 in good health and CMV-seropositive. The conserved cysteine and the conserved F or W are not part of the CDR3 here. Each record gives: V gene, J gene, CDR3 protein.

TRBV7-2,TRBJ1-4,ASSHPGDREKLF
TRBV5-4,TRBJ2-1,ASRRGLAGEQF
TRBV19,TRBJ1-2,ASSFGGPNYGYT
TRBV27,TRBJ2-5,ASSFRAGGSQGTQY
TRBV28,TRBJ1-4,ASSSTRLWF
TRBV27,TRBJ2-1,ASSSTSYNEQF
TRBV6-1,TRBJ1-1,ASSETLAAEAF
TRBV6-5,-,ASRPGDLLYEQY
TRBV28,TRBJ2-7,ASTSPPSGQY
TRBV18,TRBJ2-3,ASSPPGLAGADTQY
TRBV5-1,TRBJ1-5,ASSIGGGRNQPQH
TRBV19,TRBJ2-1,ASSITPLLSSYNEQF
TRBV7-9,TRBJ2-1,ASSSGLAGDDEQF
TRBV7-3,TRBJ2-2,ASSPQTENTGELF
TRBV9,TRBJ2-1,ASSPRTGGNNEQF
TRBV18,TRBJ2-7,ASSPSLSSYEQY
TRBV28,TRBJ1-2,ASSETDYGYT
TRBV6-1,TRBJ2-7,ASSEGGTPTYEQY
TRBV11-2,TRBJ2-7,ASSLARQGGFEQY
TRBV28,TRBJ1-2,ASSFQGRGYT
TRBV5-1,TRBJ2-7,ASSAGLSAYEQY
TRBV21-1,TRBJ2-2,ASRRERQGDIVGELF
TRBV7-2,TRBJ2-7,ASSPTSGISYEQY
TRBV28,TRBJ1-5,ASSLGGQRHQPQH
TRBV11-2,TRBJ1-1,ASSSGTALGAF
TRBV14,TRBJ1-5,ASRGGQCQYSNQPQH
TRBV28,TRBJ2-7,ASSGTGSSYEQY
TRBV7-9,TRBJ2-1,ASSQPLAGGPHEQF
TRBV7-2,TRBJ2-1,ASSPGGKFHEQF
TRBV28,TRBJ1-5,ASTGNGGARQPQH
TRBV4-2,TRBJ2-1,ASSQDRAVSSYNEQF
TRBV7-9,TRBJ2-6,ASSNLDRAGANVLT
TRBV9,TRBJ1-1,ASSVRLNTEAF
TRBV9,TRBJ2-7,ASSSRTGVYNEQY
TRBV28,TRBJ2-7,ASRTQGAGLYEQY
TRBV18,TRBJ1-2,ASSPMGEDGYT
TRBV15,TRBJ2-2,ATRAGTNTGELF
TRBV25-1,TRBJ2-7,ASTSAGTSDEQY
TRBV5-1,TRBJ1-4,ASSTSGVGEKLF
TRBV11-1,TRBJ2-1,ASSLVSSGYYNEQF
TRBV19,TRBJ2-5,ASTNFGGPQETQY
TRBV7-8,TRBJ2-3,ASSLVAGGTDTQY
TRBV7-6,TRBJ1-1,ASSLRAGPTEAF
TRBV7-3,TRBJ2-5,ASSLSGRAGETQY
TRBV7-2,TRBJ2-5,ASSNRGETQY
TRBV15,TRBJ1-3,ATSRDLMTDLSGNTIY
TRBV5-1,TRBJ2-5,ASSLEPMQGGETQY
TRBV9,TRBJ2-1,ASSVDLMAGGSRQF
TRBV7-9,TRBJ1-4,ASSLGGGPATNEKLF
TRBV7-3,TRBJ1-5,ASSLTGGQPQH
TRBV28,TRBJ2-5,ACASGLAGSQETQY
TRBV4-3,TRBJ1-2,ASSPTGGDRVHGYT
TRBV6-4,TRBJ2-2,ASSAGLDWNTGELF
TRBV5-1,TRBJ2-2,ASSLVAGVSTGELF
TRBV6-1,TRBJ1-2,ASSDRGRFQGYT
TRBV5-4,TRBJ2-7,ASSSASRREQY
TRBV15,TRBJ2-6,ATSSRGTGANVLT
TRBV6-1,TRBJ2-4,ASSQAVGGTKNIQY